This T cell receptor (beta chain) was profiled in a study of Ad26.COV2.S vaccination and SARS-CoV-2 variants. Whole-study context: Administration of Ad26.COV2.S was intramuscular, either once or twice 56 days apart.

Generated by immunoSEQ multiplex PCR, the TCRdb table keeps only in-frame clones and is missing some. The sample lists around 300,000 clones, less than 90% occurring once. Trimming removed 4 bases from V and 5 bases from J; junction bases left unmatched: 13. CDR1 is MNHEY and CDR2 is SVGEGT in the germline V gene. The length of the CDR3 is 16 residues. The treatment here: some 20 received Ad26.COV2.S at low or high dose, single or two shots; about 5 received placebo; per-sample allocation not given. Samples came from day 63 after the first vaccine or placebo injection. Expression of Wuhan-strain SARS-CoV-2 spike came from the Ad26 vector that formed the vaccine.

The sample in question was peripheral blood, obtained in a trial of Ad26.COV2.S vaccine versus placebo. This receptor was taken from a person aged 18-65 years who received the Ad26.COV2.S COVID-19 vaccine or a placebo. J is TRBJ1-1 and V is TRBV6-2 or TRBV6-3, with 7 bases fitting TRBD1. The DNA for the CDR3 is TGTGCCAGCAGTTCCAATATGAGGGCAGGGGGGACTGAAGCTTTCTTT. It specifies CASSSNMRAGGTEAFF.